The 22 T cell receptor beta chains listed next were all sequenced from one sample in a study of cytotoxic CD8 clonotypes in ibrutinib-treated CLL. Method: immunoSEQ multiplex PCR; TCRdb's copy keeps in-frame clones and lacks some. The table records 250,000 to 350,000 clones, about 72% of them present only once. Material: PBMCs, obtained at disease progression, from a patient treated with ibrutinib. The receptor set was obtained from a human donor with chronic lymphocytic leukemia.

This clone appeared a few times. This chain connects TRBV6-6 to TRBJ1-1; D gene uncertain. Germline lookup yields CDR1 MNHNY and CDR2 SVGAGI (reference sequence). Trimming removed 0 bases from V and 1 base from J, with 12 bases in between. The CDR3 consists of 16 residues. The DNA for the CDR3 is TGTGCCAGCAGTTACTCCGGCTTCACGTGGAACACTGAAGCTTTCTTT. Protein: CASSYSGFTWNTEAFF.

The chain has TRBV29-1 and TRBJ2-7; 7 bases are shared with TRBD2. The V segment lost 0 bases and the J segment 0 bases; nucleotides outside the gene matches: 8. There are 16 residues in the CDR3. CDR1 and CDR2 (germline): SQVTM, ANQGSEA. CDR3 protein: CSVEESGAGSSYEQYF. The CDR3 DNA reads TGCAGCGTTGAAGAATCGGGAGCGGGGAGCTCCTACGAGCAGTACTTC.

The DNA of the CDR3 is TGTGCCAGCAGTTTATTCTACGAGCAGTACTTC. This gives the protein CASSLFYEQYF. The chain carries TRBV28 and TRBJ2-7; no reliable D call. The ends were cut back, 1 base at V and 3 bases at J, with 1 base in the middle. CDR1 is MDHEN, CDR2 SYDVKM, per germline. The CDR3 has 11 amino acids.

There are a few counts of this clone. This rearrangement joins TRBV18 to TRBJ2-7; the match to TRBD1 covers 8 bases. V shed 3 bases and J 2 bases; nucleotides not matched to a gene: 6. CDR3 length equals 15 residues. Germline CDR1 reads KGHSH; CDR2 reads LQKENI. CDR3 sequence reads: CASSPRTGMAYEQYF. The CDR3 DNA is TGTGCCAGCTCACCCCGGACAGGGATGGCCTACGAGCAGTACTTC.

The J gene is TRBJ2-3, the V gene TRBV11-2, with 11 bases identical to TRBD2. V dropped 0 bases and J dropped 5; count of bases not matched to a gene: 4. The CDR3 length is 16 residues. Germline V gene lookup returns CDR1 SGHAT and CDR2 FQNNGV. The CDR3 protein is CASSLETSGALDTQYF. CDR3 DNA: TGTGCCAGCAGCTTAGAGACTAGCGGGGCATTAGATACGCAGTATTTT.

J is TRBJ2-5 and V is TRBV10-3; no firm D call. The germline V gene encodes CDR1 ENHRY and CDR2 SYGVKD. The V gene lost 10 bases and the J gene lost 2 bases, with 11 bases spanning the gap. The CDR3 sequence is 12 residues long. The CDR3 reads CATLGKQETQYF. The CDR3 DNA reads as TGTGCCACGCTTGGGAAACAAGAGACCCAGTACTTC.

The CDR3 region has the DNA TGCAGCGTTGTCCCTGGGGACAGGCCCTACGAGCAGTACTTC. As protein: CSVVPGDRPYEQYF. The chain uses TRBV29-1 and TRBJ2-7; 8 bases map to TRBD1. The ends lost 4 bases at V and 2 bases at J; junction bases unmatched: 7. CDR3 length: 14 residues. Germline CDR1 SQVTM, CDR2 ANQGSEA.

V usage is TRBV7-9 and J usage is TRBJ1-4; no reliable D call. The length of the CDR3 is 12 residues. CDR1 and CDR2 from the germline V gene are SEHNR and FQNEAQ (reference sequence). The V end was cut by 3 bases, the J end by 7 bases, with 6 bases between. CDR3 residues: CASSFPSEKLFF. The CDR3 nucleotides are TGTGCCAGCAGCTTCCCCAGTGAAAAACTGTTTTTT. The variable domain in full, completed from reference TRBV7-9 and TRBJ1-4, reads DTGVSQNPRHKITKRGQNVTFRCDPISEHNRLYWYRQTLGQGPEFLTYFQNEAQLEKSRLLSDRFSAERPKGSFSTLEIQRTEQGDSAMYLCASSFPSEKLFFGSGTQLSVL.

V gene TRBV27 combines with J gene TRBJ2-7, with 7 bases that match TRBD1. Germline CDR1 is MNHEY and CDR2 is SMNVEV (reference sequence). The CDR3 extends over 14 amino acids. Trimming cost V 2 bases and J 6 bases; bases outside gene matches: 7. Written as DNA, the CDR3 is TGTGCCAGCAGTTTAGTAGGGGGCATCAGCGAGCAGTACTTC. This translates into CASSLVGGISEQYF.

The chain combines TRBV7-8 with TRBJ2-2, with 10 bases that match TRBD2. Germline CDR1 SGHVS, CDR2 FQNEAQ. CDR3 length equals 18 residues. V lost 2 bases to trimming and J lost 3 bases; unmatched junction nucleotides: 9. As DNA, the CDR3 is TGTGCCAGCAGCTTATTGCTAGCGGGGGAGTCGGACACCGGGGAGCTGTTTTTT. It is translated as CASSLLLAGESDTGELFF.

The chain carries TRBV6-5 and TRBJ2-3; no clear D gene. The CDR3 loop spans 13 amino acids. V was pared by 3 bases and J by 6 bases, with 10 bases between. Germline CDR1 MNHEY, CDR2 SVGAGI. The CDR3 bases are TGTGCCAGCAGTTATCGGGCGGCTGATACGCAGTATTTT. Amino acids: CASSYRAADTQYF.

DNA for the CDR3: TGTGCCAGCAGCTTAAGCAGCACTCTAAGCTCCTATAATTCACCCCTCCACTTT. Amino acids: CASSLSSTLSSYNSPLHF. The chain is built from TRBV11-2 and TRBJ1-6, with D hard to call. Germline lookup yields CDR1 SGHAT and CDR2 FQNNGV. The V gene lost 2 bases and the J gene lost 0 bases, with 14 bases spanning the gap. The CDR3 loop spans 18 amino acids.

This clone was seen more than once but under ten times. The chain recombines TRBV19 with TRBJ1-6; D gene ambiguous. V gave up 3 bases and J gave up 10 bases, with 4 bases separating them. The CDR3 consists of 11 residues. Germline V gives CDR1 LNHDA, CDR2 SQIVND (reference sequence). In nucleotides, the CDR3 is TGTGCCAGTAGTATGGGCTCACCCCTCCACTTT. This gives the protein CASSMGSPLHF.

J is TRBJ2-1 and V is TRBV5-4; D is undetermined. The CDR3 length is 11 residues. In germline, CDR1 is SGHNT, CDR2 YYREEE (reference sequence). V was trimmed by 6 bases and J by 5 bases, leaving 6 bases between them. CDR3 sequence (DNA): TGTGCCAGCATGTCGGACAATGAGCAGTTCTTC. Translation gives CASMSDNEQFF.

This clone appeared a single time. Other DNA sequences of this sample code for an identical CDR3. This chain connects TRBV20-1 to TRBJ2-7; possibly TRBD1 for D (5 bases). The CDR3 is 11 residues long. Between the trimmed V and J ends, which lost 5 bases and 3 bases, there was a span of 8 bases. Germline-derived CDR1 and CDR2 are DFQATT and SNEGSKA (reference sequence). CDR3 residues: CSAPQGYEQYF. The CDR3 region has the DNA TGCAGTGCTCCCCAGGGCTACGAGCAGTACTTC.

This clone was counted only a few times. V usage is TRBV9 and J usage is TRBJ1-2; 8 positions agree with TRBD1. Germline CDR1 reads SGDLS; CDR2 reads YYNGEE. The CDR3 consists of 15 residues. V shed 4 bases and J 2 bases; nucleotides not matched to a gene: 7. DNA of the CDR3: TGTGCCAGCAGCCCACGACAGGGGCCGAACTATGGCTACACCTTC. Translated, it gives CASSPRQGPNYGYTF.

This clone was seen only a few times. In DNA, the CDR3 is TGTGCCAGCTCACCACCGACAGGGGAGAACGAGCAGTACTTC. The encoded protein is CASSPPTGENEQYF. V usage is TRBV18 and J usage is TRBJ2-7; TRBD1 matches at 8 bases. Germline CDR1 is KGHSH and CDR2 is LQKENI. J lost 5 bases, V lost 0 bases, and 3 bases had no gene match. The CDR3 sequence is 14 residues long. The full variable domain, in which reference TRBV18 and TRBJ2-7 provide the parts outside the CDR3, is NAGVMQNPRHLVRRRGQEARLRCSPMKGHSHVYWYRQLPEEGLKFMVYLQKENIIDESGMPKERFSAEFPKEGPSILRIQQVVRGDSAAYFCASSPPTGENEQYFGPGTRLTVT.

The chain combines TRBV25-1 with TRBJ1-3; D gene ambiguous. V was clipped by 10 bases and J by 0 bases, with 10 bases between them. The CDR3 extends over 13 amino acids. CDR1 is MGHDK and CDR2 is SYGVNS in the germline V gene. The CDR3 DNA follows: TGTGCCACCAGGAGGGCCTCTGGAAACACCATATATTTT. This translates into CATRRASGNTIYF. The variable domain in full, with the rest retrieved from reference TRBV25-1 and TRBJ1-3, is EADIYQTPRYLVIGTGKKITLECSQTMGHDKMYWYQQDPGMELHLIHYSYGVNSTEKGDLSSESTVSRIRTEHFPLTLESARPSHTSQYLCATRRASGNTIYFGEGSWLTVV.

In nucleotides, the CDR3 is TGTGCCAGCAGCTGGGAGTGGAATGAGCAGTTCTTC. Amino acid sequence: CASSWEWNEQFF. J is TRBJ2-1 and V is TRBV5-8, with a tentative D call TRBD2 (5 bases). The CDR3 has 12 residues. The V and J ends lost 3 bases and 7 bases respectively, with 8 bases between them. Germline values: CDR1 SGHTS, CDR2 YDEGEE.

V and J are TRBV28 and TRBJ1-5, with a tentative D call TRBD1 (5 bases). Trimming took off 4 bases at V and 0 bases at J, with 16 bases between the two ends. The germline CDR1 and CDR2 sequences are MDHEN and SYDVKM. The CDR3 has 17 residues. CDR3 amino acids: CASSSPLWGYSNQPQHF. Here the CDR3 DNA reads TGTGCCAGCAGTTCACCTCTCTGGGGGTATAGCAATCAGCCCCAGCATTTT.

The table lists this clone with a count of one. The chain recombines TRBV6-5 with TRBJ2-5; maybe TRBD1 (6 bases). The germline gives CDR1 MNHEY, CDR2 SVGAGI. The germline V and J ends were trimmed by 4 bases and 4 bases, with 10 bases remaining between them. The CDR3 is 13 residues long. CDR3 nucleotide sequence: TGTGCCAGCAGTTGGTTGGGGGCAGAGACCCAGTACTTC. Translation: CASSWLGAETQYF.

The table lists this clone with a count of one. The gene calls are TRBV7-9 and TRBJ1-1; no firm D call. Between the trimmed V and J ends, which lost 4 bases and 1 base, there was a span of 4 bases. CDR1 and CDR2 from the germline V gene are SEHNR and FQNEAQ (reference sequence). This CDR3 is built from 12 residues. The CDR3 loop is CASSWGNTEAFF. As DNA, the CDR3 is TGTGCCAGCAGCTGGGGGAACACTGAAGCTTTCTTT.